The 12 T cell receptor beta chains in this list originate from one sample, sequenced in a study of cytomegalovirus exposure and HLA in healthy donors. This PCR relied on a set of 60 Vbeta primers and 13 Jbeta primers. Measured with immunoSEQ multiplex PCR; TCRdb has only the in-frame clones, and not every one. The sample holds just over 150,000 clones, about 80% seen once. The specimen sequenced was PBMCs. The source is a woman aged 45 to 65 in good health and CMV-seropositive.

This chain joins TRBV28 and TRBJ2-3; tentative D call: TRBD2 (5 bases). The CDR3 consists of 16 residues. CDR1 and CDR2 from the germline V gene are MDHEN and SYDVKM. Trimming pared 0 bases from V and 2 bases from J, leaving 12 bases between. The CDR3 loop is CASSLWEASNTDTQYF. CDR3 nucleotides: TGTGCCAGCAGTTTATGGGAGGCTAGCAACACAGATACGCAGTATTTT.

This clone has a handful of counts. This same CDR3 is encoded by further DNA sequences in the sample. The chain employs TRBV27 and TRBJ1-1; 7 positions agree with TRBD1. The germline V gene encodes CDR1 MNHEY and CDR2 SMNVEV (reference sequence). This CDR3 comprises 14 residues. Trimming at V came to 0 bases and at J to 4 bases, leaving 2 bases not matched to a gene. In nucleotides, the CDR3 is TGTGCCAGCAGTTTATCACCAGGGGGCACTGAAGCTTTCTTT. Its protein is CASSLSPGGTEAFF.

The chain has TRBV4-1 and TRBJ2-1, with 9 bases matching TRBD2. The length of the CDR3 is 16 residues. The germline gives CDR1 MGHRA, CDR2 YSYEKL. J lost 4 bases, V lost 4 bases, and 8 bases had no gene match. CDR3 in DNA: TGCGCCAGCAGCCTGAACCGACTAGCGGATTACAATGAGCAGTTCTTC. The encoded protein is CASSLNRLADYNEQFF.

The V and J genes are TRBV5-1 and TRBJ1-1; no clear D gene. Trimming took off 3 bases at V and 5 bases at J, with 11 bases between the two ends. CDR1 and CDR2 from the germline V gene are SGHRS and YFSETQ. This CDR3 region has 13 residues. The CDR3 nucleotides are TGCGCCAGCAGCTCGGGGTTGGAGACTGAAGCTTTCTTT. As protein: CASSSGLETEAFF.

This chain connects TRBV5-6 to TRBJ1-5, with 7 bases fitting TRBD1. After removal of 1 base from V and 4 bases from J, the junction contained 5 bases not matched to a gene. The CDR3 is made up of 15 amino acids. Germline CDR1 and CDR2: SGHDT and YYEEEE. CDR3 DNA: TGTGCCAGCAGCTTGTACAGGGGCTCGAATCAGCCCCAGCATTTT. Protein product: CASSLYRGSNQPQHF. Full variable domain (rest looked up from reference TRBV5-6 and TRBJ1-5): DAGVTQSPTHLIKTRGQQVTLRCSPKSGHDTVSWYQQALGQGPQFIFQYYEEEERQRGNFPDRFSGHQFPNYSSELNVNALLLGDSALYLCASSLYRGSNQPQHFGDGTRLSIL.

The chain uses TRBV2 and TRBJ1-2; TRBD1 is a possible D gene (6 bases). Trimming cost V 11 bases and J 0 bases, with 13 bases left between them. Looked up from germline, CDR1 is SNHLY and CDR2 is FYNNEI. The CDR3 loop spans 13 amino acids. In nucleotides, the CDR3 is TGTGCCCAAAGGACAGAGACTAACTATGGCTACACCTTC. Translation gives CAQRTETNYGYTF. The full variable domain, with the rest looked up from reference TRBV2 and TRBJ1-2, is EPEVTQTPSHQVTQMGQEVILRCVPISNHLYFYWYRQILGQKVEFLVSFYNNEISEKSEIFDDQFSVERPDGSNFTLKIRSTKLEDSAMYFCAQRTETNYGYTFGSGTRLTVV.

The chain employs TRBV27 and TRBJ2-7, with 7 bases that match TRBD2. This CDR3 is built from 14 residues. The germline CDR1 and CDR2 sequences are MNHEY and SMNVEV (reference sequence). The trim removed 5 bases at V and 3 bases at J, leaving 7 bases unmatched. CDR3 DNA sequence: TGTGCCAGCAGTGCCCAGCGGGGAGGCTACGAGCAGTACTTC. This codes for CASSAQRGGYEQYF.

The chain employs TRBV11-2 and TRBJ1-1; D is unclear. In germline, CDR1 is SGHAT, CDR2 FQNNGV. The germline V and J ends were trimmed by 7 bases and 5 bases, with 14 bases remaining between them. The CDR3 is made up of 13 amino acids. The CDR3 bases are TGTGCCAGCACCGAATTAAGAGGTACTGAAGCTTTCTTT. Translated, it gives CASTELRGTEAFF.

This chain joins TRBV6-5 and TRBJ1-2; no firm D call. V was cut by 5 bases and J by 5 bases, with 12 bases left in between. This CDR3 has 13 residues. Germline lookup yields CDR1 MNHEY and CDR2 SVGAGI. The CDR3 DNA follows: TGTGCCAGCAGTCTGACGTCTAGGTATGGCTACACCTTC. Translation: CASSLTSRYGYTF.

This clone was seen a few times. V and J are TRBV6-6 and TRBJ1-1, with 9 bases fitting TRBD1. Germline V CDR1 and CDR2: MNHNY, SVGAGI (reference sequence). CDR3 size: 15 residues. The V and J ends lost 2 bases and 4 bases, in that order; junction bases with no gene match: 5. CDR3 DNA: TGTGCCAGCAGTTACGGCACAGGGGGCGGCACTGAAGCTTTCTTT. This codes for CASSYGTGGGTEAFF.

The chain employs TRBV7-2 and TRBJ2-2, with a tentative D call TRBD1 (6 bases). The germline gives CDR1 SGHTA, CDR2 FQGNSA. The CDR3 length is 14 residues. Trimming took off 5 bases at V and 6 bases at J, with 13 bases between the two ends. The CDR3 loop is CASSLTGMAGELFF. CDR3 nucleotides: TGTGCCAGCAGCCTAACAGGGATGGCCGGGGAGCTGTTTTTT. The full variable domain, completed using reference TRBV7-2 and TRBJ2-2, is GAGVSQSPSNKVTEKGKDVELRCDPISGHTALYWYRQSLGQGLEFLIYFQGNSAPDKSGLPSDRFSAERTGGSVSTLTIQRTQQEDSAVYLCASSLTGMAGELFFGEGSRLTVL.

This clone was observed a single time. The chain uses TRBV6-1 and TRBJ2-7; 11 nucleotides agree with TRBD2. Germline loops: CDR1 MNHNS, CDR2 SASEGT. The CDR3 loop spans 17 amino acids. V lost 4 bases to trimming and J lost 0 bases; unmatched junction nucleotides: 8. The CDR3 sequence: CASSGRGTSGGSYEQYF. The DNA for the CDR3 is TGTGCCAGCAGTGGAAGAGGGACTAGCGGAGGCTCCTACGAGCAGTACTTC.